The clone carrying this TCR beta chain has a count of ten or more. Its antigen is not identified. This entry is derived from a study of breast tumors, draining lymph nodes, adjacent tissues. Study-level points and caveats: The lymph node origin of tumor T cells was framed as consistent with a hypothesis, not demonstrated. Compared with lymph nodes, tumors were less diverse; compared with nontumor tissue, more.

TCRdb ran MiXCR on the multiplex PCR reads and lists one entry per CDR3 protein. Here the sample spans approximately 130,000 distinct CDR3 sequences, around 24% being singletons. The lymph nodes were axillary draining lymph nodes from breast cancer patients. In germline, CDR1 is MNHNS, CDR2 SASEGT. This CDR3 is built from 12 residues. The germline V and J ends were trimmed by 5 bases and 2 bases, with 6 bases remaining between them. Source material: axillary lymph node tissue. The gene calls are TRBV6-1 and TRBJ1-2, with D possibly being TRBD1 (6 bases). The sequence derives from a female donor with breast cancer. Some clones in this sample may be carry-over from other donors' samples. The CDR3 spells CASSTGNYGYTF. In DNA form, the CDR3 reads TGTGCCAGCAGTACAGGGAACTATGGCTACACCTTC.